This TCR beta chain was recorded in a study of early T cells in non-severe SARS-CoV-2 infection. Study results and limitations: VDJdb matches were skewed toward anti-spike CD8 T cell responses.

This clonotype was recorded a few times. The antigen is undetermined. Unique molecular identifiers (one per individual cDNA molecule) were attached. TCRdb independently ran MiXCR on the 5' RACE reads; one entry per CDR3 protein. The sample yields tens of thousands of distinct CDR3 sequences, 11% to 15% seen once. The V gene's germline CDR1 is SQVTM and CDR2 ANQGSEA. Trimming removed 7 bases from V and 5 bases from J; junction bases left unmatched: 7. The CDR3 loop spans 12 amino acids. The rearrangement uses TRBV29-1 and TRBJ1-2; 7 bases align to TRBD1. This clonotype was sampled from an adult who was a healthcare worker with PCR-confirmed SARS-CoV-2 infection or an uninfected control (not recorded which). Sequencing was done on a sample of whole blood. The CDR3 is CSASLQGYGYTF. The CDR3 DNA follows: TGCAGCGCTAGTCTACAGGGGTATGGCTACACCTTC.